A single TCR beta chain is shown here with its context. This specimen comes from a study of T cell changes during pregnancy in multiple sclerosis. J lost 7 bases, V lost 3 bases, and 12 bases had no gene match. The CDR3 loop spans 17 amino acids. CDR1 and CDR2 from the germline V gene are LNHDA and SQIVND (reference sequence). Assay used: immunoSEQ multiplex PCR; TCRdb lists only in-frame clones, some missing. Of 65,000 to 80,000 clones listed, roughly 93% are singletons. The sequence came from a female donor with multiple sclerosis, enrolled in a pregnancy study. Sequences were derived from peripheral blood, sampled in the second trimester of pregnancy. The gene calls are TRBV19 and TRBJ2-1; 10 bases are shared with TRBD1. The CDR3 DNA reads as TGTGCCAGTAGTATCCTTCCGGGACAGGGGCAGGGGAATGAGCAGTTCTTC. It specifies CASSILPGQGQGNEQFF.